This TCR beta chain was obtained from a study of T cells in Graves' hyperthyroidism and ophthalmopathy. The study excluded patients with uncontrolled infection, other autoimmune disease, pregnancy or lactation. In making diagnoses, clinical symptoms, serum thyroxine and TRAb, thyroid ultrasound and orbital computed tomography were all used. This clonotype was seen repeatedly, ten times or more. This CDR3 contains 17 residues. The germline V gene has CDR1 SGHRS and CDR2 YFSETQ. V lost 0 bases and J lost 4, with 20 bases in between. Using RNA transcripts as the source, TCR beta CDR3 regions were amplified. In the first-round RT-PCR of the TCR CDR3, the HTBI primer set was used. TCRdb called the multiplex PCR reads again in MiXCR, with one record for every CDR3 protein. The sample has 370,000 or so distinct CDR3 sequences, 15% to 18% seen once.

The TCR sequence derives from a woman aged 18-29 years with Graves' hyperthyroidism that later progressed to Graves' ophthalmopathy. Sequenced material: blood. This chain joins TRBV5-1 and TRBJ2-7; a weak D match, TRBD2 (5 bases). CDR3 residues: CASSLASSGGISYEQYF. In DNA form, the CDR3 reads TGCGCCAGCAGCTTGGCGTCTAGTGGAGGAATTTCGTACGAGCAGTACTTC.